This record covers a single T cell receptor (beta chain). Every donor gave 9 to 10 milliliters of peripheral blood. Per-sample PBMC isolation yielded at least 6.5 million cells. The second PCR ran about 6 to 12 cycles with a sample-barcoded 5' primer and J-beta primers. TCRdb independently ran MiXCR on the 5' RACE reads; one entry per CDR3 protein. The repertoire includes about 1.6 million distinct CDR3 sequences, roughly 32% of them detected once, and about 11% sits in the top ten. This sample is part of a study of blood T cells in healthy people across ages. The V end was cut by 9 bases, the J end by 6 bases, with 16 bases between. The CDR3 length is 13 residues.

The receptor comes from a woman aged 25-40 years in good health. The sequenced sample was blood. The gene calls are TRBV12-3 or TRBV12-4 and TRBJ2-3, with D tentatively TRBD2 (5 bases). The CDR3 sequence is CASAGYITDTQYF. Here the CDR3 DNA reads TGTGCCAGTGCGGGCTACATCACGGATACGCAGTATTTT.